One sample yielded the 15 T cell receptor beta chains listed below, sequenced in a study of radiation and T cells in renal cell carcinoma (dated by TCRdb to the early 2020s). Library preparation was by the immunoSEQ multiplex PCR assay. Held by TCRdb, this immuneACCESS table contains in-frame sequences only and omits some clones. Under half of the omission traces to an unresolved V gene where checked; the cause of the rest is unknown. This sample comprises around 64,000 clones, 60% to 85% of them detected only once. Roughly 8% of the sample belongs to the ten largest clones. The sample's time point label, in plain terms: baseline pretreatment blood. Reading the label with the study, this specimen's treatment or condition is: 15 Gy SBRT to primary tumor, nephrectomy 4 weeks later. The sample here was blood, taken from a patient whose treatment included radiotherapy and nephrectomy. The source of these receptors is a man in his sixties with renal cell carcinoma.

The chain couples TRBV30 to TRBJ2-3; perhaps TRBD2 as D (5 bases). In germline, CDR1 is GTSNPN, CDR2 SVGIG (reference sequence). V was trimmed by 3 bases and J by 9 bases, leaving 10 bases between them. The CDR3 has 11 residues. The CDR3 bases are TGTGCCTGGAGCGCGAGGGAAACGCAGTATTTT. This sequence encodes CAWSARETQYF.

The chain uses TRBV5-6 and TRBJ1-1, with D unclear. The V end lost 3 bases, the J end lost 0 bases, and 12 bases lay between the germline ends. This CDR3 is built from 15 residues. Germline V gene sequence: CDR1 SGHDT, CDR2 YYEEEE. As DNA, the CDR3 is TGTGCCAGCAGCTCCGGGCGGGTCCTGAACACTGAAGCTTTCTTT. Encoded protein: CASSSGRVLNTEAFF.

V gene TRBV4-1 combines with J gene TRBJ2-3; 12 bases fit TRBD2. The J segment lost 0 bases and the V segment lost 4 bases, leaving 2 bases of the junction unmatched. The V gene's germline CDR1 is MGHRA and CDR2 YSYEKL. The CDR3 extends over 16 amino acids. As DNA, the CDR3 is TGCGCCAGCAGCCGAGGACTAGCGGGGAGCACAGATACGCAGTATTTT. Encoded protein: CASSRGLAGSTDTQYF.

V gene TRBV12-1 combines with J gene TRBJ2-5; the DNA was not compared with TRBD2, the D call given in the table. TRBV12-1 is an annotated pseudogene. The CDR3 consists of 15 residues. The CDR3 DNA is TGTGCCAGCAGCGAATGGGCGGGGGGAGAAGAGACCCAGTACTTC. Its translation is CASSEWAGGEETQYF.

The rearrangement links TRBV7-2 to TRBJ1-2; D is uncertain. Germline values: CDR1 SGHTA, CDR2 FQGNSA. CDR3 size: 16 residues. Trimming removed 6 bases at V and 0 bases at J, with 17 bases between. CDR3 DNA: TGTGCCAGCAGTTCCTATCAGGATGATCCTAACTATGGCTACACCTTC. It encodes CASSSYQDDPNYGYTF.

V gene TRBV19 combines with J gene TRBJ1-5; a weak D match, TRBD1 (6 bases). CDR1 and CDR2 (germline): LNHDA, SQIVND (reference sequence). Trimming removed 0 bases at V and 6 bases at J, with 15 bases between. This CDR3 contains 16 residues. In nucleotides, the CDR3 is TGTGCCAGTAGTATAGAGGGCAGGGGAGAGGGTCAGCCCCAGCATTTT. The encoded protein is CASSIEGRGEGQPQHF.

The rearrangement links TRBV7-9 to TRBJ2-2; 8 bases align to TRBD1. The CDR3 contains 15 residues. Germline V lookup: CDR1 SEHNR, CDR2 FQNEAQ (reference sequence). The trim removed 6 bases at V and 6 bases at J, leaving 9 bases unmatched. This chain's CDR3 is CASRYSGTGSGELFF. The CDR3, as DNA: TGTGCCAGCAGGTATTCCGGGACAGGTTCCGGGGAGCTGTTTTTT.

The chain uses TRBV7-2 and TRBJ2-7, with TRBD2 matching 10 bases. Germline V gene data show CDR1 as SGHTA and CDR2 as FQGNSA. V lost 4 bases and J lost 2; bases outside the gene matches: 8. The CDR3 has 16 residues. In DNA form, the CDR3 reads TGTGCCAGCAGCTCCGAGGCGAGCGGGGGGGCCTACGAGCAGTACTTC. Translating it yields CASSSEASGGAYEQYF.

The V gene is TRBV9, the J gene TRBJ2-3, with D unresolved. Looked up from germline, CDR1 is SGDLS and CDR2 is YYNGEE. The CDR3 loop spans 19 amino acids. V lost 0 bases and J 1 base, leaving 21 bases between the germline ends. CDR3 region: CASSVEFGTLDDRTDTQYF. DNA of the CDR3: TGTGCCAGCAGCGTAGAATTCGGAACCCTTGATGACCGCACAGATACGCAGTATTTT.

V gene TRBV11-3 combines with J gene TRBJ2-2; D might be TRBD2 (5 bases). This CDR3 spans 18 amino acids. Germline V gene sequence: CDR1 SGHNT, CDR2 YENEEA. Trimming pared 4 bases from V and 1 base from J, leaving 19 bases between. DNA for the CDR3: TGTGCCAGCAGCTCGGAGGCTTTCATGGCGCTGAACACCGGGGAGCTGTTTTTT. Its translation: CASSSEAFMALNTGELFF.

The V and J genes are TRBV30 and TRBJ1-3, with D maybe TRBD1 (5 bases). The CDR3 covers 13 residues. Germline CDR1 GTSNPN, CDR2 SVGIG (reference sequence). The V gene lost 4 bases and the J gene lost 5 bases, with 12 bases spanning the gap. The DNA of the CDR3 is TGTGCCTGGACTAGGGACGTAAGAAACACCATATATTTT. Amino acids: CAWTRDVRNTIYF.

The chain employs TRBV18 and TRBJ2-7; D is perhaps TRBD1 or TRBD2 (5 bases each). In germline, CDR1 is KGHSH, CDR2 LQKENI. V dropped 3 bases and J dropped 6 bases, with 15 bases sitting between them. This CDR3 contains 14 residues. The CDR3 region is CASSPDGTRPEQYV. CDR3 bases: TGTGCCAGCTCACCTGACGGGACCCGACCCGAGCAGTACGTC.

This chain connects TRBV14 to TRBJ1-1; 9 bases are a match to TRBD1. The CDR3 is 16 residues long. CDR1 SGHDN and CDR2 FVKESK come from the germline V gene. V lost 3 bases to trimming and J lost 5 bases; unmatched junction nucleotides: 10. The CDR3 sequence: CASSQVTGGWMTEAFF. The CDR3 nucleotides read TGTGCCAGCAGCCAGGTCACAGGGGGCTGGATGACTGAAGCTTTCTTT.

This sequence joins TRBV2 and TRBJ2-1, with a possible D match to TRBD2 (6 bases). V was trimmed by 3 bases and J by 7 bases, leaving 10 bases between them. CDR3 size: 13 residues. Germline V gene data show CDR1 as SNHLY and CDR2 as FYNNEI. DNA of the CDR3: TGTGCCAGCAGTGAGCTAGCGTTAAATGAGCAGTTCTTC. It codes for CASSELALNEQFF.

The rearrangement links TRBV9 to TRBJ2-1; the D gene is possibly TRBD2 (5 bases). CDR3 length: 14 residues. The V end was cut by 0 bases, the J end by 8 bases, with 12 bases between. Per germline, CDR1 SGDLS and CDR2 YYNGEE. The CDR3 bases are TGTGCCAGCAGCGTAGGGCCCGCGGGCGATGAGCAGTTCTTC. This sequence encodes CASSVGPAGDEQFF. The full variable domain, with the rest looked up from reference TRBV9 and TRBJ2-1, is DSGVTQTPKHLITATGQRVTLRCSPRSGDLSVYWYQQSLDQGLQFLIQYYNGEERAKGNILERFSAQQFPDLHSELNLSSLELGDSALYFCASSVGPAGDEQFFGPGTRLTVL.